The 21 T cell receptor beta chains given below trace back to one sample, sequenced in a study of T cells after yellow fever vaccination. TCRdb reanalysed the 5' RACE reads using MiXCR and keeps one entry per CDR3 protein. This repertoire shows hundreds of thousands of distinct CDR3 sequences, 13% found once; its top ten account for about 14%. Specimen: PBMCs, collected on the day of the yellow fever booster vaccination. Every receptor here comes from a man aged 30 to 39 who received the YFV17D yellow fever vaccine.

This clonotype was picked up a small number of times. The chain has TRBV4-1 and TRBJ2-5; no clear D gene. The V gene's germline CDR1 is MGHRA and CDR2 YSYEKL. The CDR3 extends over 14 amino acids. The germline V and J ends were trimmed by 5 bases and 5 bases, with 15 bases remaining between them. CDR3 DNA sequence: TGCGCCAGCAGCTTCCTACCGGTACCCGAGACCCAGTACTTC. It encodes CASSFLPVPETQYF.

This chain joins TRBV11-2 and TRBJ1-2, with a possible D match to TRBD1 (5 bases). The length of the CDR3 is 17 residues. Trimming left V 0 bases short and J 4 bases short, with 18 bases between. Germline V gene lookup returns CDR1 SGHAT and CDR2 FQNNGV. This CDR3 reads CASSLESRGGSVYGYTF. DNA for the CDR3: TGTGCCAGCAGCTTAGAGTCGCGGGGGGGATCGGTCTATGGCTACACCTTC.

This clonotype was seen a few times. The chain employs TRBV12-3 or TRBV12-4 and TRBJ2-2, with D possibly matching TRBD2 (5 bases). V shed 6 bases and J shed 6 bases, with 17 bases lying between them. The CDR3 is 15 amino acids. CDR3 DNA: TGTGCCAGCAGCCCCTTACGGGGTGGGTCCGGGGAGCTGTTTTTT. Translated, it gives CASSPLRGGSGELFF.

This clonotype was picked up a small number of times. The CDR3 sequence: CASSLLGGQNTEAFF. In nucleotides, the CDR3 is TGTGCCAGCAGCTTATTAGGGGGGCAGAACACTGAAGCTTTCTTT. The chain uses TRBV7-2 and TRBJ1-1; perhaps TRBD1 as D (6 bases). Deletions cut 2 bases from V and 1 base from J, with 11 bases between. CDR3 length: 15 residues. Germline V lookup: CDR1 SGHTA, CDR2 FQGNSA.

Here the CDR3 DNA reads TGTGCCAGCAGCAATAGCCCCCAGACGGCGTATGGCTACACCTTC. This encodes CASSNSPQTAYGYTF. The chain joins TRBV11-2 to TRBJ1-2; D remains ambiguous. Per germline, CDR1 SGHAT and CDR2 FQNNGV. There are 15 residues in the CDR3. V was clipped by 5 bases and J by 5 bases, with 18 bases between them.

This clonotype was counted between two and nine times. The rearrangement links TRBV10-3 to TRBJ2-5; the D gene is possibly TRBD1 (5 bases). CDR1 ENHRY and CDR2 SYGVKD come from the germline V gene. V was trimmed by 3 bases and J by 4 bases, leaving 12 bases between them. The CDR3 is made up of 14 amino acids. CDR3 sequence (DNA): TGTGCCATCAGTGATGGCAGGGCAGGAGAGACCCAGTACTTC. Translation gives CAISDGRAGETQYF.

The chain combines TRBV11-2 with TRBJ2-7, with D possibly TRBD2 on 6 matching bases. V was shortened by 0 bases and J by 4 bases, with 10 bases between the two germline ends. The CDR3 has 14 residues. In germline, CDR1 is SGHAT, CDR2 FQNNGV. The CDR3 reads CASSLDAGGYEQYF. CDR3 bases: TGTGCCAGCAGCTTAGATGCAGGAGGGTACGAGCAGTACTTC.

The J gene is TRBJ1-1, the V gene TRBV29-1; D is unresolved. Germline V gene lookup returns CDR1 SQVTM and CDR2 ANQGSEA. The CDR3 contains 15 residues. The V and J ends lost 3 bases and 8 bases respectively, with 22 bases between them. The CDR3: CSVDLADRPSGEAFF. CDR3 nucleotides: TGCAGCGTTGATCTCGCTGATAGGCCCTCCGGCGAAGCTTTCTTT. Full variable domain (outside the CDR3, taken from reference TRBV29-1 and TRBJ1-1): SAVISQKPSRDICQRGTSLTIQCQVDSQVTMMFWYRQQPGQSLTLIATANQGSEATYESGFVIDKFPISRPNLTFSTLTVSNMSPEDSSIYLCSVDLADRPSGEAFFGQGTRLTVV.

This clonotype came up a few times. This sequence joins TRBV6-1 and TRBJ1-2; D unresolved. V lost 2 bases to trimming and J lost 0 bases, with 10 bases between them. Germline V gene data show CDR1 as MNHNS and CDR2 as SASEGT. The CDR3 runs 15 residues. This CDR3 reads CASSELGISNYGYTF. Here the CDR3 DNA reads TGTGCCAGCAGTGAATTGGGGATATCTAACTATGGCTACACCTTC.

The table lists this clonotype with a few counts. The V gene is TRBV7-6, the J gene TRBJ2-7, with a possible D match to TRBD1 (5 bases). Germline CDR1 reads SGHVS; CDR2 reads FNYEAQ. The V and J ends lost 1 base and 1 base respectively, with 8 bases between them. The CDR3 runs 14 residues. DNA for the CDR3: TGTGCCAGCAGCTTAGAACGGACATCCTACGAGCAGTACTTC. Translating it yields CASSLERTSYEQYF. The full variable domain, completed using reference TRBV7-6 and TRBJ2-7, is GAGVSQSPRYKVTKRGQDVALRCDPISGHVSLYWYRQALGQGPEFLTYFNYEAQQDKSGLPNDRFSAERPEGSISTLTIQRTEQRDSAMYRCASSLERTSYEQYFGPGTRLTVT.

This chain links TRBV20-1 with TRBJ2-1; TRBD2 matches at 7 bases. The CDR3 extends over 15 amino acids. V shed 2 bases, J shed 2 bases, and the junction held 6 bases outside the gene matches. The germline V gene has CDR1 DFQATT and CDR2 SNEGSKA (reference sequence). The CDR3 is CSARKWAGAYNEQFF. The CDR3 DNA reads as TGCAGTGCTAGAAAGTGGGCGGGAGCCTACAATGAGCAGTTCTTC.

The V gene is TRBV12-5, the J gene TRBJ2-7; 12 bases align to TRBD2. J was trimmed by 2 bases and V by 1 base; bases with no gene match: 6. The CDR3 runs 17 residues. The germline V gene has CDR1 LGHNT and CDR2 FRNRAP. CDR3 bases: TGTGCTAGTGGTTTGGCCTCCGGGACTAGCGGGCCCTACGAGCAGTACTTC. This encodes CASGLASGTSGPYEQYF.

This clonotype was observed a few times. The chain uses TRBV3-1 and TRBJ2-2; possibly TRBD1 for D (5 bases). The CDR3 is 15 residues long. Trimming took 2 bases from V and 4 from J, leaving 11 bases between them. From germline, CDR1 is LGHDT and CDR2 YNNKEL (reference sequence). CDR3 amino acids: CASSQIRGPTGELFF. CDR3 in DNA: TGTGCCAGCAGCCAAATAAGGGGCCCCACCGGGGAGCTGTTTTTT.

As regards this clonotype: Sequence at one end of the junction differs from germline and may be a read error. The CDR3: CATRPGGIRREKIF. The CDR3 region has the DNA TGTGCCACCAGACCAGGGGGAATACGGCGGGAGAAGATCTTC. The chain recombines TRBV15 with TRBJ2-1; D assignment may be TRBD1 or TRBD2 (7 bases each). Germline V gene data show CDR1 as LNHNV and CDR2 as YYDKDF (reference sequence). The CDR3 sequence is 14 residues long. Based on the CDR3 plus reference TRBV15 and TRBJ2-1, the full variable domain is DAMVIQNPRYQVTQFGKPVTLSCSQTLNHNVMYWYQQKSSQAPKLLFHYYDKDFNNEADTPDNFQSRRPNTSFCFLDIRSPGLGDTAMYLCATRPGGIRREKIFGPGTRLTVL.

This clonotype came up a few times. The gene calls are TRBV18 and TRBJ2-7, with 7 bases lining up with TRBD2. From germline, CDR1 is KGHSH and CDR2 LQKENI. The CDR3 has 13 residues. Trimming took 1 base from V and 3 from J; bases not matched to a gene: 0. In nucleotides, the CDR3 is TGTGCCAGCTCACCACTAGCGGGCTACGAGCAGTACTTC. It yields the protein CASSPLAGYEQYF.

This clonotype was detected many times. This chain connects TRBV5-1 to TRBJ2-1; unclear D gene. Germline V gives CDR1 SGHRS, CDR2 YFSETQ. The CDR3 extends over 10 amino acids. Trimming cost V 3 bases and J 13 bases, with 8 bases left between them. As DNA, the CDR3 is TGCGCCAGCAGCTCAGAACCCCAGTTCTTC. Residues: CASSSEPQFF.

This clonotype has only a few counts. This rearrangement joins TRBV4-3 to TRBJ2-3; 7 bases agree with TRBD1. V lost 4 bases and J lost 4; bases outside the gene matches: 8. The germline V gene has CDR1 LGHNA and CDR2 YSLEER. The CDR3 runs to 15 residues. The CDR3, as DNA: TGCGCCAGCAGCCCGAGGTATGGACAGGCAGATACGCAGTATTTT. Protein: CASSPRYGQADTQYF.

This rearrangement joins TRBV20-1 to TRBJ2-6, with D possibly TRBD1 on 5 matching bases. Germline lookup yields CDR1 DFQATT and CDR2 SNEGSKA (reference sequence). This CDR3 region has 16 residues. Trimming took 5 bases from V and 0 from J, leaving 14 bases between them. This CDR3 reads CSAETGVYSGANVLTF. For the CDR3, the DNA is TGCAGTGCTGAAACAGGCGTATACTCTGGGGCCAACGTCCTGACTTTC.

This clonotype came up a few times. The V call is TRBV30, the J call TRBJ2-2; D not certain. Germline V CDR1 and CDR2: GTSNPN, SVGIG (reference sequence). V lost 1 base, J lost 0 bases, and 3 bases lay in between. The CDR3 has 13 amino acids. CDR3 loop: CAWSATNTGELFF. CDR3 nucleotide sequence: TGTGCCTGGAGTGCCACGAACACCGGGGAGCTGTTTTTT.

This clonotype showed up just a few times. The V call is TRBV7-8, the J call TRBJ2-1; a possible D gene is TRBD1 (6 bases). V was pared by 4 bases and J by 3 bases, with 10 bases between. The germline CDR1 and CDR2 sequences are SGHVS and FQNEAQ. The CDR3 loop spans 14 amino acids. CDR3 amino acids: CASSSRDIYNEQFF. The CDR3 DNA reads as TGTGCCAGCAGCTCCCGGGACATCTACAATGAGCAGTTCTTC.

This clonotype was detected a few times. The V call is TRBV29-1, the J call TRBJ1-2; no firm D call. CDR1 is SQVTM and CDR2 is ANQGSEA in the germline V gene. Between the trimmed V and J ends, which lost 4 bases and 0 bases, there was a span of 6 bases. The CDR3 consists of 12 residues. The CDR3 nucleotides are TGCAGCGTTGTTGTAGCTAACTATGGCTACACCTTC. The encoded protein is CSVVVANYGYTF. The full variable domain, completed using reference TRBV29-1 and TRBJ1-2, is SAVISQKPSRDICQRGTSLTIQCQVDSQVTMMFWYRQQPGQSLTLIATANQGSEATYESGFVIDKFPISRPNLTFSTLTVSNMSPEDSSIYLCSVVVANYGYTFGSGTRLTVV.